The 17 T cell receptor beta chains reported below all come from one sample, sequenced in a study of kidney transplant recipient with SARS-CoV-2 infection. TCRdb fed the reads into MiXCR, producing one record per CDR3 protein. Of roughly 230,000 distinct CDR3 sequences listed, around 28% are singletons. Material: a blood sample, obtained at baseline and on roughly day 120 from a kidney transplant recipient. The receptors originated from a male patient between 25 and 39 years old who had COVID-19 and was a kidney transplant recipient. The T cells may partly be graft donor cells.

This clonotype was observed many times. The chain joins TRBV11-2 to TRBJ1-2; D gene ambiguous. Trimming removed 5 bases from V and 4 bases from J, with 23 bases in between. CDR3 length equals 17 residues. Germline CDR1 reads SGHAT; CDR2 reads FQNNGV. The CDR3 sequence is CASSVCETSRKTYGYTF. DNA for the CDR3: TGTGCCAGCAGCGTATGTGAAACAAGCAGAAAGACCTATGGCTACACCTTC.

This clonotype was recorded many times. CDR3 residues: CASSPVARGGKVIHTF. CDR3 coding DNA: TGTGCCAGCAGCCCGGTTGCGAGGGGCGGAAAGGTAATCCACACCTTC. V and J are TRBV3-1 and TRBJ1-2; D may be TRBD1 (5 bases). CDR1 is LGHDT, CDR2 YNNKEL, per germline (reference sequence). V shed 4 bases and J shed 12 bases, with 27 bases lying between them. This CDR3 has 16 residues.

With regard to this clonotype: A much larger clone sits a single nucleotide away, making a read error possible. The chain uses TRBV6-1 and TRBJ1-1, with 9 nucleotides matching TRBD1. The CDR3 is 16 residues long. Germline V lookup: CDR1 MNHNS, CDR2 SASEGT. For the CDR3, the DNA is TGTGCCAGCAGTGAGCCGGGACAGGGACCGAACACTGGAGCTTTCTTT. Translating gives CASSEPGQGPNTGAFF.

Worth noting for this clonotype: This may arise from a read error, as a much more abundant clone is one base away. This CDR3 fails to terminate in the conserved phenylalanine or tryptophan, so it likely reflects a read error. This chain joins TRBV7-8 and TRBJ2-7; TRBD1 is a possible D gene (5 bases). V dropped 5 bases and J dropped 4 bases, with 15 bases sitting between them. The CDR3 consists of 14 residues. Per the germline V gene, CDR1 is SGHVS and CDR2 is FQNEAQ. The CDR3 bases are TGTGCCAGCAGCCCGCAGTCTAGGGGATACGAGCAGTACCTC. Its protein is CASSPQSRGYEQYL.

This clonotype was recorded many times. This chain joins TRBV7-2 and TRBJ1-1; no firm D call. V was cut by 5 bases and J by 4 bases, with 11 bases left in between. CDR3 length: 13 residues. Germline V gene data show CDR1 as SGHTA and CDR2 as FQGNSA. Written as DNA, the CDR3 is TGTGCCAGCAGCCTCCGGCGGGGCACTGAAGCTTTCTTT. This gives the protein CASSLRRGTEAFF.

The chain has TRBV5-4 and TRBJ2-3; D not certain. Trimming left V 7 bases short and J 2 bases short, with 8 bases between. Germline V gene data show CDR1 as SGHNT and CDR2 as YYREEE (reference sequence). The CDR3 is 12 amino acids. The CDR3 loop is CASQRNTDTQYF. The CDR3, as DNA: TGTGCCAGCCAGCGCAACACAGATACGCAGTATTTT.

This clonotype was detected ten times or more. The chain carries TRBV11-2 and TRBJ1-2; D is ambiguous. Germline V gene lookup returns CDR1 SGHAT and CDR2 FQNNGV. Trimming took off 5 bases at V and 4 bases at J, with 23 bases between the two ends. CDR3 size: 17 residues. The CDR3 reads CASSAALTSRKTYGYTF. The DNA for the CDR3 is TGTGCCAGCAGCGCAGCTCTAACAAGCAGAAAGACCTATGGCTACACCTTC.

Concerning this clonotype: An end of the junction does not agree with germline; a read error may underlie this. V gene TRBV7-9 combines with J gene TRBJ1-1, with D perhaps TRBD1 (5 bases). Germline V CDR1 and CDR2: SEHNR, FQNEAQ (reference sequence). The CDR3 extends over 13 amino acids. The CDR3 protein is CDSSLGGVTEAFF. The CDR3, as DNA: TGTGACAGCAGCTTGGGGGGGGTCACTGAAGCTTTCTTT.

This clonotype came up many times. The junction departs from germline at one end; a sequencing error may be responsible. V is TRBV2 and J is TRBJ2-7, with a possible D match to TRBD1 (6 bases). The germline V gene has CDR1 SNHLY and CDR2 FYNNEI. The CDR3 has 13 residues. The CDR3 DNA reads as TGTGTCAGCAGTTTGTTGCAGGGGTACGAGCAGTACTTC. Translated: CVSSLLQGYEQYF.

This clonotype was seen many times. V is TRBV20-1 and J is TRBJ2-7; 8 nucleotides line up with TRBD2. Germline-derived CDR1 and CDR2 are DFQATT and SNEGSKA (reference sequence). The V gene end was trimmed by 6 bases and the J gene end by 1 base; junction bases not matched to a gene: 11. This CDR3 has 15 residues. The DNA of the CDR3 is TGCAGTGCAGGCCCCCTTAGCGGGGAATCCTACGAGCAGTACTTC. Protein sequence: CSAGPLSGESYEQYF.

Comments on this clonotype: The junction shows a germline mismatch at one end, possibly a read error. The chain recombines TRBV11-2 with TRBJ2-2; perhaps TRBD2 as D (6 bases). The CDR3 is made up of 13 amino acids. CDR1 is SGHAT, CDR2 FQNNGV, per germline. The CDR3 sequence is CASSLAGTGGLFF. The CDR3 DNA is TGTGCCAGCAGCCTCGCGGGCACCGGGGGGCTGTTTTTT.

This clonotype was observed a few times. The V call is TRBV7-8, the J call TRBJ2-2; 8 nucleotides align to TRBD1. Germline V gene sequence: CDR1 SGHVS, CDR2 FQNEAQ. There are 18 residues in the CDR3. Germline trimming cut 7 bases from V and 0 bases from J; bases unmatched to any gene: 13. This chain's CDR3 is CASNFGRWTGSNTGELFF. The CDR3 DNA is TGTGCCAGCAACTTTGGCAGGTGGACAGGGTCGAACACCGGGGAGCTGTTTTTT.

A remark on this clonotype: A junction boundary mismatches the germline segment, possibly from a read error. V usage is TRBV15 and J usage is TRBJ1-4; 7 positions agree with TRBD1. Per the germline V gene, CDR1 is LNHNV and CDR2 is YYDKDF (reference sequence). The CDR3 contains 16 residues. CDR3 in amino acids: CATGRMTGNNWEKLFF. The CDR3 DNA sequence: TGTGCCACCGGCAGAATGACAGGGAATAACTGGGAAAAACTGTTTTTT.

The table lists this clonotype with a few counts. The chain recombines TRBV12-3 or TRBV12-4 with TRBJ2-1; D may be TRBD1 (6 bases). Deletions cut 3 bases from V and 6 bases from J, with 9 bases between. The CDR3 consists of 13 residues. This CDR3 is CASSLGAGNEQFF. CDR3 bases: TGTGCCAGCAGTTTGGGGGCCGGCAATGAGCAGTTCTTC.

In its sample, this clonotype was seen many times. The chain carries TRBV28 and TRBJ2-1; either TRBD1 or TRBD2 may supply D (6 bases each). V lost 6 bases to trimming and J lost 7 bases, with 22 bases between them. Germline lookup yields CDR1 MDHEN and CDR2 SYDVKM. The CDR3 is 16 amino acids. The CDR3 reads CASRPPVWGALNEQFF. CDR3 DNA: TGTGCCAGCAGGCCACCGGTCTGGGGGGCGTTAAATGAGCAGTTCTTC.

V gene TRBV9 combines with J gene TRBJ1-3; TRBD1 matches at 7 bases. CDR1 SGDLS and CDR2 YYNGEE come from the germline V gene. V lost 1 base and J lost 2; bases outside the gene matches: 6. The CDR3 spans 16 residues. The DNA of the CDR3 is TGTGCCAGCAGCGTAAGCCTGACAGGGACTGGAAACACCATATATTTT. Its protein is CASSVSLTGTGNTIYF.

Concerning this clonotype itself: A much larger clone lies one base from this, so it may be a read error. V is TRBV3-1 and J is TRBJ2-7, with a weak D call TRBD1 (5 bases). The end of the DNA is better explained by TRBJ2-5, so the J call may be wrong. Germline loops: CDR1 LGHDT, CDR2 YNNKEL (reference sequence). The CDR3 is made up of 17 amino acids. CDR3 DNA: TGTGCCAGCAGCGAAGGGGTTCCCGTTTCTTTCTCTGAGACCCAGTACTTC. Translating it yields CASSEGVPVSFSETQYF.